This entry features one T cell receptor beta chain sequence. The target of this receptor is not known. No clone much larger than this one lies a single base away; base qualities are absent. This sample is part of a study of blood T cells in healthy people across ages (dated by TCRdb to about 2015). Concerning the study at large: In model experiments, roughly one uniquely barcoded TCR beta cDNA molecule per two T cells was captured by template switching. Age-related changes in TCR beta repertoire diversity were measured in the study by deep sequencing normalized with unique cDNA molecular identifiers. Four age groups were formed from the donors: young (average around 15 years), middle-aged (less than 40), aged (over 55) and long-lived (around 82). To avoid experimental bias, donors of different ages were spread randomly across the sequencing lanes. For two donors (one aged 18 to 29 and one aged 80 or older), the study analyzed two additional independent replicas of 1 million unique cDNA reads from the same blood draw. Broader findings and caveats from the paper: Because profiling used bulk unsorted PBMCs, naive and antigen-experienced compartments could not be compared conclusively. Total diversity estimates from one million sequenced T cells were considered lower bounds and underestimates. There was a strong correlation between observed TCR beta diversity and the percentage of naive T cells measured by flow cytometry. Donor CMV infection status was unknown, potentially confounding age-related changes in expanded clonotypes. Observed TCR beta diversity per million T cells fell roughly linearly with age, and a significant reduction was already apparent by age around 40. Compared with the aged group, the long-lived group had more naive CD4+ T cells, fewer expanded clones and increased TCR diversity, suggesting age selection.

The method behind the library was 5' RACE. Data came from an Illumina HiSeq 2500. A second PCR of 7 to 11 cycles was performed with a sample-barcoded 5' primer and a J-beta primer mix. A template-switch 5' adaptor carrying 12 random nucleotides introduced a unique molecular identifier onto each TCR beta cDNA molecule. Each sample yielded at least 3 million CDR3-containing paired-end reads. The Mint cDNA synthesis kit, primed by a TRBC-specific oligonucleotide, was used to synthesize first-strand cDNA from all RNA. All cDNA was treated with uracil-DNA glycosylase and then went through a first 18-cycle PCR with the universal primers M1SS and BC2_uni_R. In the paper's pipeline: For normalization, 1 million high-quality reads were randomly selected from each sample, with every read carrying a distinct molecular identifier. Instead of being binned into consensus sequences, reads with shared molecular identifiers were discarded. MiTCR, with a Q25 quality threshold and the strictest error-elimination algorithm, was used for CDR3 identification, clonotype clustering and error correction. A nonparametric unseen species model with Euler transformation was used to estimate lower-bound total TCR beta diversity. The public reads were reprocessed in TCRdb via fastp at Q25 and MiXCR, keeping in-frame beta chains. When rows share a CDR3 protein, they turn into one entry using the most common DNA and genes. For this entry, the V and J calls and clone size follow TCRdb and not the study's own pipeline. Within this sample are roughly 1.4 million distinct CDR3 sequences, with around 59% of them counted one time only. In total, the top ten clones hold over 5% of the sample.

CDR1 LGHDT and CDR2 YNNKEL are derived from the germline V gene (reference sequence). The CDR3 covers 15 residues, taking in both the cysteine and the phenylalanine. The read is trimmed to its CDR3 DNA, 45 bases read in frame from base 1. Systemically healthy Caucasian individuals from Russia, some 38 in total and aged roughly 6 to 95 years, were included as donors. Ten milliliters of peripheral blood were drawn from each donor into EDTA-treated Vacutainer tubes. Ficoll-Paque density-gradient centrifugation was used to isolate PBMCs, with at least 6.5 million per sample. Trizol reagent was used to extract total RNA from the PBMCs, yielding at least 5 micrograms per sample. For every donor, an aliquot of PBMCs went through flow cytometry to measure the percentages of naive CD45RAhigh/CD27high T cells.

The sequence was obtained from a man aged 18 to 29 in good health. The specimen sequenced was blood. This receptor chain uses TRBV3-1 and TRBJ2-7; the junction holds 7 bases that match TRBD1. Near its end, the DNA agrees better with TRBJ2-5, so the J call may be wrong. The DNA is as follows: TGTGCCAGCAGCCAAGAACAGGGGAGTGCGGAGACCCAGTACTTC. Protein translation: CASSQEQGSAETQYF.